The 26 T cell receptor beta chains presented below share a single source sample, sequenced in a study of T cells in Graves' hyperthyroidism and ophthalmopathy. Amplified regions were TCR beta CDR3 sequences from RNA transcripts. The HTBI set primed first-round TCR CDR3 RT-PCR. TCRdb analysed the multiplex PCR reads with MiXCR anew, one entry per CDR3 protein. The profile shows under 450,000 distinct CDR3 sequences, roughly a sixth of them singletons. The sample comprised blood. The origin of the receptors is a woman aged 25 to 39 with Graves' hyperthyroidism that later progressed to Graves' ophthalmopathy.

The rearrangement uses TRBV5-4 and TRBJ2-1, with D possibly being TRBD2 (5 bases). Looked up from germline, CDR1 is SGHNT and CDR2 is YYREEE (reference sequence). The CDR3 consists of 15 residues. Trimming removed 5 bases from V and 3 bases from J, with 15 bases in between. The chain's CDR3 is CASRGDTGIYNEQFF. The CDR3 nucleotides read TGTGCCAGCAGGGGCGACACGGGGATCTACAATGAGCAGTTCTTC.

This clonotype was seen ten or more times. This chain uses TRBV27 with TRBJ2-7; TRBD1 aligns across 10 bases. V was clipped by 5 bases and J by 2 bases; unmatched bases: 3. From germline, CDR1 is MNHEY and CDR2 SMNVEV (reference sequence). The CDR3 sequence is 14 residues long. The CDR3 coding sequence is TGTGCCAGCAGTACCGGGACAGGGGCCTACGAGCAGTACTTC. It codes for CASSTGTGAYEQYF.

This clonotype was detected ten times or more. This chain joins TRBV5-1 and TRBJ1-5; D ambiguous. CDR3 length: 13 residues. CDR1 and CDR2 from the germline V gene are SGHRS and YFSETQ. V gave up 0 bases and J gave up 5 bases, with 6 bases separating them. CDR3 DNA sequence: TGCGCCAGCAGCTTGGGGGTTGATCAGCCCCAGCATTTT. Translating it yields CASSLGVDQPQHF.

CDR3 sequence reads: CASSYSLVTGLAYEQYF. As DNA, the CDR3 is TGTGCCAGCAGTTACTCGTTGGTAACGGGACTAGCCTACGAGCAGTACTTC. The chain combines TRBV6-5 with TRBJ2-7; 8 positions match TRBD2. J gave up 2 bases and V 0 bases, and 9 bases lay outside the gene matches. The CDR3 totals 17 residues. Germline assignment: CDR1 MNHEY and CDR2 SVGAGI.

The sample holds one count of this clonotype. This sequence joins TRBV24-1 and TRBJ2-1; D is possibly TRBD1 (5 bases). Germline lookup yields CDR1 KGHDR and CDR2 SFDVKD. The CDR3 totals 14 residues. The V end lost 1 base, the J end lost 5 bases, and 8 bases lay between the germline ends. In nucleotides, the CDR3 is TGTGCCACCAGTGATTTCCGACAGAACAATGAGCAGTTCTTC. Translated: CATSDFRQNNEQFF.

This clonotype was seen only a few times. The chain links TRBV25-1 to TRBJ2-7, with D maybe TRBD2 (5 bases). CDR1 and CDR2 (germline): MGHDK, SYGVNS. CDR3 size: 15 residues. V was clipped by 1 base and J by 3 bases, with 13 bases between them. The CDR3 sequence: CASSESRVGRYEQYF. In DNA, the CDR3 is TGTGCCAGCAGTGAATCGCGGGTAGGGCGCTACGAGCAGTACTTC.

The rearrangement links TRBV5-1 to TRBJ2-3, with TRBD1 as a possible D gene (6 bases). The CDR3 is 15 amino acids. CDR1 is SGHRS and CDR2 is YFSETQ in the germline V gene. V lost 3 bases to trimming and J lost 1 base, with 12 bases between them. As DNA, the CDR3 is TGCGCCAGCAGCTCCGATCGACAGGGCACAGATACGCAGTATTTT. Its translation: CASSSDRQGTDTQYF.

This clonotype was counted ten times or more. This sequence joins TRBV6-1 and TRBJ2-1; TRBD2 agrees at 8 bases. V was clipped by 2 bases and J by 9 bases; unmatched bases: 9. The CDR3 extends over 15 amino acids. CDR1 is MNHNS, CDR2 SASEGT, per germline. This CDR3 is CASSEIGGGLTEQFF. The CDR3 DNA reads TGTGCCAGCAGTGAAATCGGGGGGGGGCTTACTGAGCAGTTCTTC.

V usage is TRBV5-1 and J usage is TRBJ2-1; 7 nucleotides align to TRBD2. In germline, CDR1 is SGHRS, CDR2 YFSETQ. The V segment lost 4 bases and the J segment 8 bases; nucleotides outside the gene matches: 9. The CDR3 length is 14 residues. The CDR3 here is CASSATSSGDEQFF. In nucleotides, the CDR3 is TGCGCCAGCAGCGCGACTAGCAGCGGCGATGAGCAGTTCTTC.

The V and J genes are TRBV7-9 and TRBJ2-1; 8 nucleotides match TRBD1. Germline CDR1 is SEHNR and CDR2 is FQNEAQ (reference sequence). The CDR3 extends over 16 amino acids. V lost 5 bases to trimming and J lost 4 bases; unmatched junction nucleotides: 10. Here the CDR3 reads CASSTPRDRIYNEQFF. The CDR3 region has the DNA TGTGCCAGCAGCACTCCCCGGGACAGGATATACAATGAGCAGTTCTTC.

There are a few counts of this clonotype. The CDR3 DNA sequence: TGTGCCATCCGAGGACAGTCAGAATATAACTATGGCTACACCTTC. It translates to CAIRGQSEYNYGYTF. The chain combines TRBV10-3 with TRBJ1-2, with D possibly TRBD1 on 6 matching bases. CDR3 length: 15 amino acids. CDR1 and CDR2 (germline): ENHRY, SYGVKD. Trimming pared 8 bases from V and 1 base from J, leaving 17 bases between.

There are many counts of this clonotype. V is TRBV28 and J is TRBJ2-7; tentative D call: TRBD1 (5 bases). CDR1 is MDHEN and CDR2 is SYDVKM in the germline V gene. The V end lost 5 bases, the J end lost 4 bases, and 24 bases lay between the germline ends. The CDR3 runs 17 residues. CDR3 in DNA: TGTGCCAGCAGTCCACCGCGTTTTGCAGGGCCCTTGTACGAGCAGTACTTC. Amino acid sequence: CASSPPRFAGPLYEQYF.

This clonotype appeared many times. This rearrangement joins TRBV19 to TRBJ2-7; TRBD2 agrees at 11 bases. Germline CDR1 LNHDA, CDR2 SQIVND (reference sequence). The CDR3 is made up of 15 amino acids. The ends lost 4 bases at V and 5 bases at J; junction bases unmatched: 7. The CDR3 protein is CASSTLAGGLNEQYF. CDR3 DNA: TGTGCCAGTAGTACTTTAGCGGGAGGGCTCAACGAGCAGTACTTC.

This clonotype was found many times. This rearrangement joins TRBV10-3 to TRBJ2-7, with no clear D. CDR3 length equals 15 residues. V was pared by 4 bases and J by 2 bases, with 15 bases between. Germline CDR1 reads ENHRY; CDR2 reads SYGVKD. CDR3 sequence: CAISGATRKAYEQYF. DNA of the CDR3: TGTGCCATCAGTGGAGCAACTCGGAAGGCCTACGAGCAGTACTTC.

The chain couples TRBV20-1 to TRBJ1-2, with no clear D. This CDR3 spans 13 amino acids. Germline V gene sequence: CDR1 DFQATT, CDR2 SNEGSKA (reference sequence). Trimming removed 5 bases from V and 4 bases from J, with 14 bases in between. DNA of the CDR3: TGCAGTGCTCCCGACGGAAGGGCCTATGGCTACACCTTC. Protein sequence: CSAPDGRAYGYTF.

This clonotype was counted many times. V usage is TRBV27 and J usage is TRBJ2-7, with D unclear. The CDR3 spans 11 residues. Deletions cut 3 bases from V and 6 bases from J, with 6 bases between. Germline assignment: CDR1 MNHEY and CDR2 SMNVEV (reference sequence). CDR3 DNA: TGTGCCAGCAGTTTTAGTGGCGAGCAGTACTTC. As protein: CASSFSGEQYF.

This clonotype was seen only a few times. CDR3 coding DNA: TGCGCCAGCAGCCGAGCTCTCGAATCATTGCAGCAGTACTTC. Translating gives CASSRALESLQQYF. The V and J genes are TRBV5-1 and TRBJ2-7; D not certain. CDR1 is SGHRS and CDR2 is YFSETQ in the germline V gene. The V gene lost 4 bases and the J gene lost 8 bases, with 19 bases spanning the gap. The CDR3 loop spans 14 amino acids.

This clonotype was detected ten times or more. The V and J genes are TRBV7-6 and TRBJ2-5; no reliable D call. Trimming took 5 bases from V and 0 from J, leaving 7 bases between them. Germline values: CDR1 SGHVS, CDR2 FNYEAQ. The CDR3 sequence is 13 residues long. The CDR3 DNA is TGTGCCAGCAGCGAACAGAACCAAGAGACCCAGTACTTC. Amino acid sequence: CASSEQNQETQYF.

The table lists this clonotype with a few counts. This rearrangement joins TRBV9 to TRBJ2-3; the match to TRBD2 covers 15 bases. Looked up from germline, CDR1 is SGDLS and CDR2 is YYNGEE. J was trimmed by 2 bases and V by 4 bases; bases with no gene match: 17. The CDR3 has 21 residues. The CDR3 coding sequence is TGTGCCAGCAGCACCCCGAGGACAGACGGACTAGCGGGGGGGCTCACAGATACGCAGTATTTT. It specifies CASSTPRTDGLAGGLTDTQYF.

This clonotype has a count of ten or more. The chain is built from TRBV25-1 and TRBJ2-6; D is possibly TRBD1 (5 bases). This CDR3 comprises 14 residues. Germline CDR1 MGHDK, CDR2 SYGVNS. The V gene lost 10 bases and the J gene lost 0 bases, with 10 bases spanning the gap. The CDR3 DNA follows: TGTGCCACCAATCAGGGCTCTGGGGCCAACGTCCTGACTTTC. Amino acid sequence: CATNQGSGANVLTF. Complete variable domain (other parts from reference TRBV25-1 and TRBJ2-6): EADIYQTPRYLVIGTGKKITLECSQTMGHDKMYWYQQDPGMELHLIHYSYGVNSTEKGDLSSESTVSRIRTEHFPLTLESARPSHTSQYLCATNQGSGANVLTFGAGSRLTVL.

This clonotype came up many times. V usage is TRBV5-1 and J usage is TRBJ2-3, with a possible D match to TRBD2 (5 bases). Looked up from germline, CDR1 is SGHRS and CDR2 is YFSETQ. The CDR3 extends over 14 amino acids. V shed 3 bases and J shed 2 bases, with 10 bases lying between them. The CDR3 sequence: CASSWTVPTDTQYF. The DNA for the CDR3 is TGCGCCAGCAGCTGGACTGTGCCCACAGATACGCAGTATTTT. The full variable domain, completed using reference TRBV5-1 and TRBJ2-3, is KAGVTQTPRYLIKTRGQQVTLSCSPISGHRSVSWYQQTPGQGLQFLFEYFSETQRNKGNFPGRFSGRQFSNSRSEMNVSTLELGDSALYLCASSWTVPTDTQYFGPGTRLTVL.

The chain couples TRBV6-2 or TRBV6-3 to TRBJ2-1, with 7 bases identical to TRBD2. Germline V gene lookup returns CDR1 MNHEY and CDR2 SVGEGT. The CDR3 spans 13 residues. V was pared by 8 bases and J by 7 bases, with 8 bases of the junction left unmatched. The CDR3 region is CASGGGGSNEQFF. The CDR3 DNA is TGTGCCAGCGGGGGGGGGGGTTCGAATGAGCAGTTCTTC.

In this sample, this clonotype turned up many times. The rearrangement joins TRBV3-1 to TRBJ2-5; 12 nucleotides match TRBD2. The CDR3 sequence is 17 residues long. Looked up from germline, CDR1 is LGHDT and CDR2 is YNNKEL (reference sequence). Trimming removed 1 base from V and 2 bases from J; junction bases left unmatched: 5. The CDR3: CASSQGLAGVEQETQYF. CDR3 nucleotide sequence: TGTGCCAGCAGCCAAGGACTAGCGGGAGTAGAACAAGAGACCCAGTACTTC.

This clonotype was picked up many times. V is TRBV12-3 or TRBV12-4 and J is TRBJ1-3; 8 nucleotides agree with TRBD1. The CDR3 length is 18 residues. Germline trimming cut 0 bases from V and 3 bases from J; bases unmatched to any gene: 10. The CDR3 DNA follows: TGTGCCAGCAGTTTAGCGCTACGGCAGGGGGCAGATGGAAACACCATATATTTT. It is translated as CASSLALRQGADGNTIYF.

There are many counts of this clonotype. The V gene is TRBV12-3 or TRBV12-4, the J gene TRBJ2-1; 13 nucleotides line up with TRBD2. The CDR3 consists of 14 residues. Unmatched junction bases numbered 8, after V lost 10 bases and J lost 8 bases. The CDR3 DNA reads TGTGCCACGCGGAGGACTAGCGGGAGCGATGAGCAGTTCTTC. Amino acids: CATRRTSGSDEQFF.

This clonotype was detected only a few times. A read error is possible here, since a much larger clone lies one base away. The CDR3 reads CASSLDIDTQYF. CDR3 nucleotides: TGTGCCAGCAGCTTAGATATAGATACGCAGTATTTT. The rearrangement joins TRBV7-9 to TRBJ2-3, with no clear D. Germline V gives CDR1 SEHNR, CDR2 FQNEAQ (reference sequence). The germline V and J ends were trimmed by 1 base and 5 bases, with 4 bases remaining between them. The CDR3 has 12 amino acids.